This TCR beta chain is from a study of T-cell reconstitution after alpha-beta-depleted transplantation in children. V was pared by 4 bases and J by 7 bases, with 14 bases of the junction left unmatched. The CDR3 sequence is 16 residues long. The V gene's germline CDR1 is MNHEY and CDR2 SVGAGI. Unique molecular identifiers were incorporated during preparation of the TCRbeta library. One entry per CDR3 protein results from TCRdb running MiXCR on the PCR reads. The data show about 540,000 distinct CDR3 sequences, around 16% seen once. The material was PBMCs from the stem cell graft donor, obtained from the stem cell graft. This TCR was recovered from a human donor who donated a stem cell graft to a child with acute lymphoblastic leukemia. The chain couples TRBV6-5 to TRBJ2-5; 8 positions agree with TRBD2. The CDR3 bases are TGTGCCAGCAGTTCCCTAAGCGGGAGTCCGCCCGGGACCCAGTACTTC. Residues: CASSSLSGSPPGTQYF.